This T cell receptor beta chain was sequenced for a study of CD8 T cells in Susac syndrome. This clonotype was found once. This CDR3 comprises 16 residues. The germline gives CDR1 SGDLS, CDR2 YYNGEE. With 0 bases removed from V and 8 bases from J, the gap between germline ends came to 19 bases. RNA amounts of about 0.5 to 1 ug underwent reverse transcription with random hexamers. A single record per CDR3 protein comes from TCRdb applying MiXCR to the immunoSEQ multiplex PCR reads. The sample consists of 300,000 or so distinct CDR3 sequences, 90% to 95% of them appearing once. The sample was CD4+ T cells from PBMCs. This rearrangement joins TRBV9 to TRBJ2-3; D may match TRBD1 or TRBD2 (5 bases each). The receptor's source is a human donor with multiple sclerosis. CDR3 sequence reads: CASSVVDHGGRGTQYF. CDR3 nucleotides: TGTGCCAGCAGCGTAGTAGACCATGGGGGTAGGGGTACGCAGTATTTT.